This is a list of T cell receptor beta chains from one sample in a study of T cell responses to AZD1222 COVID-19 vaccine. Some clones are missing from TCRdb's copy, which holds only in-frame ones; the method was immunoSEQ multiplex PCR. The sample shows under 130,000 clones, 88% of them seen only once. The sample consisted of peripheral blood, taken on day 0 of AZD1222 vaccination. These receptors originate from an adult in good health. The CDR3 runs from the conserved cysteine through the conserved F or W. Fields, in order: J gene, clone size, V gene, D gene, CDR3 DNA, CDR3 protein. D genes are given only for firm matches. A clone size is listed for some rows: how often the clone was seen (once, few, many), or a class if it is expanded.

j_call: TRBJ2-7
clone_size: .
v_call: TRBV27
d_call: .
cdr3_nt: TGTGCCAGCAGTTTACCCGGGACTTCATCCTACGAGCAGTACTTC
cdr3_aa: CASSLPGTSSYEQYF

j_call: TRBJ2-2
clone_size: .
v_call: TRBV27
d_call: TRBD2
cdr3_nt: TGTGCCAGCAGTTTACGGAGCGGGAGCCCCGATGGGACCGGGGAGCTGTTTTTT
cdr3_aa: CASSLRSGSPDGTGELFF

j_call: TRBJ1-1
clone_size: .
v_call: TRBV28
d_call: .
cdr3_nt: TGTGCCAGCAGAAAAAGGCAGGGTTGGAACACTGAAGCTTTCTTT
cdr3_aa: CASRKRQGWNTEAFF

j_call: TRBJ2-1
clone_size: once
v_call: TRBV5-5
d_call: .
cdr3_nt: TGTGCCAGCAGCTTGTCAGACCATACCTACAATGAGCAGTTCTTC
cdr3_aa: CASSLSDHTYNEQFF

j_call: TRBJ2-7
clone_size: medium-sized
v_call: TRBV2
d_call: .
cdr3_nt: TGTGCCAGCAGGGTACAGGGCAGGGAGCAGTACTTC
cdr3_aa: CASRVQGREQYF

j_call: TRBJ2-7
clone_size: .
v_call: TRBV28
d_call: TRBD1
cdr3_nt: TGTGCCAGCAGAGAGGACAGGTTCGAGCAGTACTTC
cdr3_aa: CASREDRFEQYF

j_call: TRBJ2-7
clone_size: .
v_call: TRBV28
d_call: .
cdr3_nt: TGTGCCAGTGGGTCGACTCCACGGGATCCCTACGAGCAGTACTTC
cdr3_aa: CASGSTPRDPYEQYF

j_call: TRBJ2-7
clone_size: .
v_call: TRBV6-5
d_call: TRBD1
cdr3_nt: TGTGCCAGCAGTAGGGGGACAGTCCTGTACGAGCAGTACTTC
cdr3_aa: CASSRGTVLYEQYF

j_call: TRBJ2-7
clone_size: .
v_call: TRBV25-1
d_call: .
cdr3_nt: TGTGCCAGCAGTCCGAGGTTGGAGGGCGAGCAGTACTTC
cdr3_aa: CASSPRLEGEQYF

j_call: TRBJ2-2
clone_size: .
v_call: TRBV5-6
d_call: .
cdr3_nt: TGTGCCAGCAGCTTGGGCAGGGGCACCGGGGAGCTGTTTTTT
cdr3_aa: CASSLGRGTGELFF

j_call: TRBJ2-1
clone_size: .
v_call: TRBV19
d_call: .
cdr3_nt: TGTGCCAGTAGTATAAAAGGGGGCGGGAGTGAGCAGTTCTTC
cdr3_aa: CASSIKGGGSEQFF

j_call: TRBJ1-5
clone_size: .
v_call: TRBV19
d_call: TRBD1
cdr3_nt: TGTGCCAGTAGTACAACCGGGACAGAAGGTGGAGGGAGCAATCAGCCCCAGCATTTT
cdr3_aa: CASSTTGTEGGGSNQPQHF

j_call: TRBJ2-1
clone_size: few
v_call: TRBV19
d_call: TRBD2
cdr3_nt: TGTGCCAGTAGGCTGTCTAGCGGCTACAATGAGCAGTTCTTC
cdr3_aa: CASRLSSGYNEQFF

j_call: TRBJ2-3
clone_size: .
v_call: TRBV28
d_call: TRBD2
cdr3_nt: TGTGCCAGCATAGGGACTAGCGGACGCACAGATACGCAGTATTTT
cdr3_aa: CASIGTSGRTDTQYF

j_call: TRBJ1-1
clone_size: .
v_call: TRBV10-2
d_call: .
cdr3_nt: TGCGCCAGCAGTGAAAGACGGTTGAACACTGAAGCTTTCTTT
cdr3_aa: CASSERRLNTEAFF

j_call: TRBJ2-5
clone_size: .
v_call: TRBV4-2
d_call: TRBD2
cdr3_nt: TGTGCCAGCAGCCAAGACGGGGGGTCAAAGGGAGAGACCCAGTACTTC
cdr3_aa: CASSQDGGSKGETQYF

j_call: TRBJ2-7
clone_size: once
v_call: TRBV6-2/TRBV6-3
d_call: .
cdr3_nt: TGTGCCAGCAGTTATTTCGGAAGCTCCTACGAGCAGTACTTC
cdr3_aa: CASSYFGSSYEQYF

j_call: TRBJ2-1
clone_size: once
v_call: TRBV19
d_call: TRBD2
cdr3_nt: TGTGCCAGTAGGTCTAGCGGTTCGCAGTTCTTC
cdr3_aa: CASRSSGSQFF

j_call: TRBJ2-1
clone_size: .
v_call: TRBV15
d_call: .
cdr3_nt: TGTGCCACCAGCAGCGGGTACAATGAGCAGTTCTTC
cdr3_aa: CATSSGYNEQFF

j_call: TRBJ1-2
clone_size: .
v_call: TRBV10-3
d_call: .
cdr3_nt: TGTGCCATCAGACAGAATCAAAACTATGGCTACACCTTC
cdr3_aa: CAIRQNQNYGYTF

j_call: TRBJ2-3
clone_size: .
v_call: TRBV9
d_call: TRBD2
cdr3_nt: TGTGCCAGCAGCGTAGGGGAGGGCGGGAGAAGTTCAGATACGCAGTATTTT
cdr3_aa: CASSVGEGGRSSDTQYF

j_call: TRBJ2-7
clone_size: .
v_call: TRBV10-3
d_call: TRBD2
cdr3_nt: TGTGCCATCGACGGCGGGAGGAACGACGAGCAGTACTTC
cdr3_aa: CAIDGGRNDEQYF

j_call: TRBJ2-5
clone_size: .
v_call: TRBV10-3
d_call: .
cdr3_nt: TGTGCCATCAGGCCCTCGAGGGCGGGACCTCAAGAGACCCAGTACTTC
cdr3_aa: CAIRPSRAGPQETQYF

j_call: TRBJ2-2
clone_size: .
v_call: TRBV10-3
d_call: .
cdr3_nt: TGTGCCATCAGTGAGAGGGAGACCACCGGGGAGCTGTTTTTT
cdr3_aa: CAISERETTGELFF

j_call: TRBJ2-6
clone_size: .
v_call: TRBV28
d_call: .
cdr3_nt: TGTGCCAGCAATGTGGGATCTGGGGCCAACGTCCTGACTTTC
cdr3_aa: CASNVGSGANVLTF

j_call: TRBJ2-1
clone_size: .
v_call: TRBV19
d_call: .
cdr3_nt: TGTGCCAGTAGTATATACTCGGGGTATGAGCAGTTCTTC
cdr3_aa: CASSIYSGYEQFF

j_call: TRBJ1-4
clone_size: .
v_call: TRBV7-8
d_call: .
cdr3_nt: TGTGCCAGCAGCTCATCCGCAAAGTCCGAAAAACTGTTTTTT
cdr3_aa: CASSSSAKSEKLFF

j_call: TRBJ2-4
clone_size: .
v_call: TRBV28
d_call: .
cdr3_nt: TGTGCCAGCAGTTTAGCAGAAAAAAACATTCAGTACTTC
cdr3_aa: CASSLAEKNIQYF

j_call: TRBJ2-5
clone_size: .
v_call: TRBV5-1
d_call: TRBD1
cdr3_nt: TGCGCCAGCAGACAGGGGCTTGAGACCCAGTACTTC
cdr3_aa: CASRQGLETQYF

j_call: TRBJ1-3
clone_size: .
v_call: TRBV15
d_call: .
cdr3_nt: TGTGCCACCAGCATGCAGGGATTGAGGGCCATATATTTT
cdr3_aa: CATSMQGLRAIYF

j_call: TRBJ2-2
clone_size: .
v_call: TRBV28
d_call: .
cdr3_nt: TGTGCCAGCAACACCTGGGGGGGGGCGCAGAACACCGGGGAGCTGTTTTTT
cdr3_aa: CASNTWGGAQNTGELFF

j_call: TRBJ2-5
clone_size: .
v_call: TRBV9
d_call: .
cdr3_nt: TGTGCCAGCAGTCTTTTCGACAATAGAGAGACCCAGTACTTC
cdr3_aa: CASSLFDNRETQYF

j_call: TRBJ1-5
clone_size: .
v_call: TRBV25-1
d_call: TRBD1
cdr3_nt: TGTGCCAGCGCAGGGGGTCCGGATGGCAATCAGCCCCAGCATTTT
cdr3_aa: CASAGGPDGNQPQHF

j_call: TRBJ2-7
clone_size: .
v_call: TRBV30
d_call: .
cdr3_nt: TGTGCCTGGGCGATGTCCTACGAGCAGTACTTC
cdr3_aa: CAWAMSYEQYF

j_call: TRBJ2-1
clone_size: .
v_call: TRBV21-1
d_call: .
cdr3_nt: TGTGCCAGCAGCAAAGAGGGAGGGACTATAGGTAATGAGCAGTTCTTC
cdr3_aa: CASSKEGGTIGNEQFF

j_call: TRBJ2-1
clone_size: once
v_call: TRBV10-3
d_call: .
cdr3_nt: TGTGCCATCAGTGAGGTACAGGGAAATGAGCAGTTCTTC
cdr3_aa: CAISEVQGNEQFF

j_call: TRBJ2-3
clone_size: .
v_call: TRBV7-3
d_call: TRBD1
cdr3_nt: TGTGCCAGCAGCCCCTCAGGGGGCGGGGATACGCAGTATTTT
cdr3_aa: CASSPSGGGDTQYF

j_call: TRBJ1-1
clone_size: .
v_call: TRBV3-1/TRBV3-2
d_call: .
cdr3_nt: TGTGCCAGCAGCCAATTGGGGGCAATTGAAGCTTTCTTT
cdr3_aa: CASSQLGAIEAFF

j_call: TRBJ2-1
clone_size: .
v_call: TRBV3-1/TRBV3-2
d_call: TRBD2
cdr3_nt: TGTGCCAGCAGCCCCGGGACTAGCGGGAGCAACGGTGAGCAGTTCTTC
cdr3_aa: CASSPGTSGSNGEQFF

j_call: TRBJ1-3
clone_size: .
v_call: TRBV6-5
d_call: .
cdr3_nt: TGTGCCAGCACCGGCAGGCTCTCTGGAAACACCATATATTTT
cdr3_aa: CASTGRLSGNTIYF

j_call: TRBJ2-1
clone_size: .
v_call: TRBV19
d_call: .
cdr3_nt: TGTGCCAGCGGGACACTCTACAATGAGCAGTTCTTC
cdr3_aa: CASGTLYNEQFF

j_call: TRBJ2-1
clone_size: .
v_call: TRBV7-8
d_call: TRBD2
cdr3_nt: TGTGCCAGCAGACTAGCGGGAAGCTACAATGAGCAGTTCTTC
cdr3_aa: CASRLAGSYNEQFF

j_call: TRBJ2-7
clone_size: .
v_call: TRBV5-1
d_call: TRBD1
cdr3_nt: TGCGCCAGCAGCCATGGGACAGGGGGCCGAGAGCTAAACTTC
cdr3_aa: CASSHGTGGRELNF

j_call: TRBJ2-2
clone_size: .
v_call: TRBV10-3
d_call: .
cdr3_nt: TGTGCCATCAGGGGACCCGCGGACGCCGGGGAGCTGTTTTTT
cdr3_aa: CAIRGPADAGELFF

j_call: TRBJ2-1
clone_size: .
v_call: TRBV29-1
d_call: TRBD2
cdr3_nt: TGCAGCGTTGGGGGACTAGTTCCCAGGGAGCAGTTCTTC
cdr3_aa: CSVGGLVPREQFF